The 23 T cell receptor beta chains reported below all come from one sample, sequenced in a study of blood T cell repertoires in COVID-19. Assay: immunoSEQ multiplex PCR; the TCRdb copy retains only in-frame clones and omits some. The sample yields roughly 160,000 clones, 88% seen once. Sequencing used peripheral blood. Source of these receptors: a man aged 55 to 69 with acute or convalescent COVID-19.

This chain links TRBV19 with TRBJ1-3; 8 bases agree with TRBD1. This CDR3 region has 15 residues. Germline V gene lookup returns CDR1 LNHDA and CDR2 SQIVND (reference sequence). V dropped 9 bases and J dropped 7; count of bases not matched to a gene: 14. Here the CDR3 reads CARTYSGQGANTIYF. Written as DNA, the CDR3 is TGTGCCAGGACTTACTCTGGGCAGGGGGCGAACACCATATATTTT.

The rearrangement joins TRBV3-1 (or the pseudogene TRBV3-2) to TRBJ1-3; D perhaps matches TRBD1 (5 bases). Trimming removed 4 bases at V and 3 bases at J, with 10 bases between. Germline V CDR1 and CDR2: LGHDT, YNNKEL (reference sequence). This CDR3 region has 14 residues. The CDR3 reads CASSPTRDGNTIYF. The CDR3 bases are TGTGCCAGCAGCCCCACCAGGGATGGAAACACCATATATTTT.

The chain carries TRBV5-1 and TRBJ1-1, with D possibly being TRBD1 (5 bases). The V gene lost 1 base and the J gene lost 8 bases, with 12 bases spanning the gap. CDR1 and CDR2 (germline): SGHRS, YFSETQ. CDR3 size: 13 residues. The CDR3 DNA reads as TGCGCCAGCAGCTTGAGGGGCGTAGGCGAAGCTTTCTTT. Protein product: CASSLRGVGEAFF.

This sequence joins TRBV27 and TRBJ1-2; D possibly corresponds to TRBD1 (6 bases). The V end lost 2 bases, the J end lost 8 bases, and 24 bases lay between the germline ends. The germline V gene encodes CDR1 MNHEY and CDR2 SMNVEV (reference sequence). This CDR3 has 17 amino acids. The CDR3 loop reads CASSLTKMGGRQGGYTF. In DNA, the CDR3 is TGTGCCAGCAGTTTAACAAAGATGGGGGGGCGCCAGGGGGGCTACACCTTC.

V is TRBV11-1 and J is TRBJ1-1, with 7 bases identical to TRBD1. V was pared by 7 bases and J by 3 bases, with 11 bases of the junction left unmatched. The CDR3 extends over 15 amino acids. Germline V gene data show CDR1 as SGHAT and CDR2 as FQDESV (reference sequence). The CDR3 loop is CASTRLTGADTEAFF. CDR3 DNA: TGTGCCAGCACCCGACTCACAGGGGCCGACACTGAAGCTTTCTTT.

The chain uses TRBV10-2 and TRBJ2-6, with 9 bases aligning to TRBD1. J lost 2 bases, V lost 2 bases, and 1 base had no gene match. CDR1 and CDR2 (germline): WSHSY, SAAADI. CDR3 length: 16 amino acids. CDR3 nucleotides: TGCGCCAGCAGTGAGCGGACAGGGGCTGGGGCCAACGTCCTGACTTTC. The encoded protein is CASSERTGAGANVLTF.

CDR3 residues: CASFWTGGNNEQFF. CDR3 DNA sequence: TGCGCCAGCTTCTGGACAGGGGGCAACAATGAGCAGTTCTTC. This sequence joins TRBV5-1 and TRBJ2-1, with TRBD1 identical over 11 bases. V was pared by 7 bases and J by 5 bases, with 5 bases of the junction left unmatched. Germline lookup yields CDR1 SGHRS and CDR2 YFSETQ. The CDR3 is 14 residues long.

The chain links TRBV30 to TRBJ1-5; 9 bases match TRBD1. Unmatched junction bases numbered 11, after V lost 1 base and J lost 1 base. The CDR3 covers 18 residues. Germline lookup yields CDR1 GTSNPN and CDR2 SVGIG (reference sequence). CDR3 nucleotide sequence: TGTGCCTGGAGTGCATGGACAGGGGATGTATGGAGCAATCAGCCCCAGCATTTT. As protein: CAWSAWTGDVWSNQPQHF.

The chain's CDR3 is CASSLLTSGFSYEQYF. CDR3 nucleotide sequence: TGTGCCAGCAGTTTATTGACTAGCGGGTTCTCCTACGAGCAGTACTTC. The chain uses TRBV27 and TRBJ2-7, with TRBD2 matching 10 bases. Germline CDR1 MNHEY, CDR2 SMNVEV (reference sequence). Trimming at V came to 1 base and at J to 0 bases, leaving 3 bases not matched to a gene. The CDR3 loop spans 16 amino acids.

This rearrangement joins TRBV5-4 to TRBJ2-2, with TRBD2 as a possible D gene (5 bases). The CDR3 length is 14 residues. Germline V gives CDR1 SGHNT, CDR2 YYREEE (reference sequence). The V end was cut by 0 bases, the J end by 7 bases, with 10 bases between. CDR3 bases: TGTGCCAGCAGCTTGGAGAGGGTAGGCGGGGAGCTGTTTTTT. Translated, it gives CASSLERVGGELFF.

The chain uses TRBV29-1 and TRBJ1-5, with a weak D call TRBD1 (6 bases). Between the trimmed V and J ends, which lost 6 bases and 7 bases, there was a span of 16 bases. CDR1 SQVTM and CDR2 ANQGSEA come from the germline V gene. This CDR3 is built from 13 residues. In DNA form, the CDR3 reads TGCAGCGTCGATACCGGGGGGGGCCAGCCCCAGCATTTT. Amino acids: CSVDTGGGQPQHF.

The V gene is TRBV27, the J gene TRBJ1-1; weak D call: TRBD1 (5 bases). The CDR3 has 15 amino acids. Trimming took 8 bases from V and 1 from J, leaving 17 bases between them. Germline-derived CDR1 and CDR2 are MNHEY and SMNVEV (reference sequence). CDR3 loop: CASRPGWIPNTEAFF. The CDR3 DNA sequence: TGTGCCAGCCGGCCAGGGTGGATTCCGAACACTGAAGCTTTCTTT.

The chain combines TRBV15 with TRBJ1-2, with D uncertain. This CDR3 is 13 amino acids long. Trimming took off 0 bases at V and 2 bases at J, with 4 bases between the two ends. The germline gives CDR1 LNHNV, CDR2 YYDKDF (reference sequence). The CDR3: CATSRDRNYGYTF. The CDR3 DNA is TGTGCCACCAGCAGAGACAGGAACTATGGCTACACCTTC.

This sequence joins TRBV24-1 and TRBJ2-1; 10 bases match TRBD2. CDR1 and CDR2 (germline): KGHDR, SFDVKD. V lost 4 bases to trimming and J lost 8 bases; unmatched junction nucleotides: 13. The CDR3 consists of 17 residues. In nucleotides, the CDR3 is TGTGCCACCAGTGAGCCCGGAGCTAGCGGGAGCTGGGATGAGCAGTTCTTC. Translating gives CATSEPGASGSWDEQFF.

The chain carries TRBV19 and TRBJ1-1; D ambiguous. Looked up from germline, CDR1 is LNHDA and CDR2 is SQIVND (reference sequence). V was clipped by 9 bases and J by 7 bases, with 15 bases between them. The CDR3 spans 12 residues. CDR3 protein: CASIRGGSEAFF. In DNA, the CDR3 is TGTGCCAGCATCAGAGGCGGGAGTGAAGCTTTCTTT.

The sample holds one count of this clone. The V and J genes are TRBV5-1 and TRBJ1-2, with D unclear. CDR3 size: 12 residues. The V end was cut by 7 bases, the J end by 3 bases, with 10 bases between. Germline V lookup: CDR1 SGHRS, CDR2 YFSETQ. The CDR3 protein is CASGGEDYGYTF. The CDR3 coding sequence is TGCGCCAGCGGCGGGGAGGACTATGGCTACACCTTC. Drawing the rest from reference TRBV5-1 and TRBJ1-2, the complete variable domain is KAGVTQTPRYLIKTRGQQVTLSCSPISGHRSVSWYQQTPGQGLQFLFEYFSETQRNKGNFPGRFSGRQFSNSRSEMNVSTLELGDSALYLCASGGEDYGYTFGSGTRLTVV.

This rearrangement joins TRBV24-1 to TRBJ2-3; 8 nucleotides agree with TRBD2. The germline gives CDR1 KGHDR, CDR2 SFDVKD. V trimming: 6 bases; J trimming: 3 bases; junction bases outside the gene matches: 16. The CDR3 is 18 residues long. The CDR3 loop reads CATSPGTAGDIGTDTQYF. CDR3 coding DNA: TGTGCCACCAGTCCAGGCACAGCGGGAGACATTGGTACAGATACGCAGTATTTT.

The chain couples TRBV7-9 to TRBJ1-2; the D is unclear. CDR1 is SEHNR and CDR2 is FQNEAQ in the germline V gene (reference sequence). Trimming removed 2 bases at V and 2 bases at J, with 12 bases between. The CDR3 is 15 residues long. As DNA, the CDR3 is TGTGCCAGCAGCTTAATCGCGTGGGAGAACTATGGCTACACCTTC. It translates to CASSLIAWENYGYTF.

The chain carries TRBV5-4 and TRBJ1-1; D uncertain. The CDR3 contains 14 residues. The V gene's germline CDR1 is SGHNT and CDR2 YYREEE (reference sequence). V was cut by 2 bases and J by 0 bases, with 8 bases left in between. CDR3 region: CASSFRSLNTEAFF. The CDR3 DNA sequence: TGTGCCAGCAGCTTTCGTTCCCTGAACACTGAAGCTTTCTTT. The full variable domain, in which reference TRBV5-4 and TRBJ1-1 provide the parts outside the CDR3, is ETGVTQSPTHLIKTRGQQVTLRCSSQSGHNTVSWYQQALGQGPQFIFQYYREEENGRGNFPPRFSGLQFPNYSSELNVNALELDDSALYLCASSFRSLNTEAFFGQGTRLTVV.

This clone was seen once. The chain combines TRBV15 with TRBJ2-7; TRBD1 matches at 8 bases. Germline trimming cut 3 bases from V and 6 bases from J; bases unmatched to any gene: 7. Germline V gives CDR1 LNHNV, CDR2 YYDKDF (reference sequence). This CDR3 comprises 14 residues. As DNA, the CDR3 is TGTGCCACCAGCAGGGGCGGCAGGGGGCGCGAGCAGTACGTC. Its translation is CATSRGGRGREQYV.

The V call is TRBV3-1 (or the pseudogene TRBV3-2), the J call TRBJ1-1; tentative D call: TRBD1 (5 bases). The CDR3 runs 14 residues. Germline V gene sequence: CDR1 LGHDT, CDR2 YNNKEL (reference sequence). V gave up 3 bases and J gave up 1 base, with 9 bases separating them. DNA of the CDR3: TGTGCCAGCAGCCAGCCCCAGGGGAACACTGAAGCTTTCTTT. Translated, it gives CASSQPQGNTEAFF.

This clone appeared once. CDR3 sequence (DNA): TGTGCCAGCTCACCGACAGCTTCGAGCTCCTACGAGCAGTACTTC. This codes for CASSPTASSSYEQYF. The chain joins TRBV18 to TRBJ2-7; maybe TRBD1 (5 bases). Germline-derived CDR1 and CDR2 are KGHSH and LQKENI. Trimming took 3 bases from V and 0 from J, leaving 12 bases between them. This CDR3 spans 15 amino acids. Together with reference TRBV18 and TRBJ2-7, the CDR3 gives the full variable domain: NAGVMQNPRHLVRRRGQEARLRCSPMKGHSHVYWYRQLPEEGLKFMVYLQKENIIDESGMPKERFSAEFPKEGPSILRIQQVVRGDSAAYFCASSPTASSSYEQYFGPGTRLTVT.

This clone was seen once. Other DNA sequences within the sample encode an identical CDR3. This chain links TRBV12-3 or TRBV12-4 with TRBJ1-1, with D perhaps matching TRBD1 (5 bases). Trimming shortened V by 2 bases and J by 1 base, and 5 bases separated the two germline ends. The CDR3 is made up of 13 amino acids. CDR3 sequence: CASSLTGNTEAFF. In nucleotides, the CDR3 is TGTGCCAGCAGTTTAACAGGGAACACTGAAGCTTTCTTT.